Here is one T cell receptor beta chain with its context. The sample is drawn from a study of T cells after somatic rescue of genetic block. Sequencing used immunoSEQ multiplex PCR; TCRdb keeps in-frame clones, though not all of them. The sample lists about 67,000 clones; under 95% were seen once. V was shortened by 5 bases and J by 6 bases, with 13 bases between the two germline ends. CDR3 size: 13 residues. Germline CDR1 WSHSY, CDR2 SAAADI. The sequencing input was peripheral blood mononuclear cells (PBMCs). The receptor was derived from a man aged 40-49 years. V gene TRBV10-2 combines with J gene TRBJ1-2; D may be TRBD1 (5 bases). In DNA, the CDR3 is TGCGCCAGCAGTTTCATGGGGGGTGATGGCTACACCTTC. Translating it yields CASSFMGGDGYTF.